This T cell receptor beta chain appears in the sequencing data of a study of T-cell memory formation after mild COVID-19. Findings and limits, study-wide: Balance between CD4 and CD8 was seen in clones contracting day 15 to 85, and a CD4+ lean was seen in later expanders. Those CD4+ clones that contracted were mainly in CM and EM (CD8+ ones in EMRA).

There are 16 residues in the CDR3. The V gene lost 6 bases and the J gene lost 8 bases, with 23 bases spanning the gap. TCRdb itself ran the 5' RACE reads through MiXCR, one entry per CDR3 protein. The table has 150,000 to 200,000 distinct CDR3 sequences, around 15% seen once. To note about this clonotype: Its antigen is not identified.

The J gene is TRBJ2-1, the V gene TRBV12-3 or TRBV12-4; D may be TRBD2 (7 bases). Sample: PBMCs or a T cell subset sorted from them (not recorded which). The origin of this receptor is an adult woman who had mild COVID-19 (a few samples of this study predate the infection). Cell type and time point are not known. DNA for the CDR3: TGTGCCAGCAGCACAAAGGGGTCGGGGGGCGGTGATGAGCAGTTCTTC. Its protein product is CASSTKGSGGGDEQFF.